The 23 T cell receptor beta chains below come from one sample, sequenced in a study of human T cells and chemical hapten exposure. Regarding time point: patch test 3, about 24 weeks after DPC sensitization. As for treatment: therapeutic diphenylcyclopropenone sensitization with weekly scalp DPC. One entry per CDR3 protein, called by TCRdb with MiXCR from the RACE reads. The sample has roughly 100,000 distinct CDR3 sequences; less than 40% are singletons. The material sequenced was whole blood, taken in connection with sensitization to the hapten diphenylcyclopropenone (DPC). These receptors were collected from a man aged 40-49 years with alopecia areata. Some clones in this sample may be carry-over from other donors' samples.

Only one count was recorded for this clonotype. The V and J genes are TRBV11-1 and TRBJ1-2; D gene uncertain. The V gene's germline CDR1 is SGHAT and CDR2 FQDESV (reference sequence). Trimming removed 1 base from V and 2 bases from J, with 5 bases in between. This CDR3 is built from 13 residues. CDR3 amino acids: CASSLDENYGYTF. CDR3 bases: TGTGCCAGCAGCTTAGACGAGAACTATGGCTACACCTTC.

This clonotype was recorded many times. The V and J genes are TRBV12-3 or TRBV12-4 and TRBJ1-2; unclear D gene. This CDR3 is 11 amino acids long. V was trimmed by 5 bases and J by 4 bases, leaving 5 bases between them. The CDR3: CASSNPYGYTF. The DNA of the CDR3 is TGTGCCAGCAGTAATCCCTATGGCTACACCTTC.

This clonotype was seen only a few times. The chain uses TRBV5-1 and TRBJ2-3; a weak D match, TRBD2 (6 bases). Trimming shortened V by 6 bases and J by 5 bases, and 10 bases separated the two germline ends. Germline-derived CDR1 and CDR2 are SGHRS and YFSETQ. This CDR3 has 12 residues. The CDR3 sequence is CASTGSRDTQYF. The CDR3 DNA follows: TGCGCCAGCACCGGGAGTAGAGATACGCAGTATTTT.

The sample holds a few counts of this clonotype. The V call is TRBV12-3 or TRBV12-4, the J call TRBJ2-3; possibly TRBD1 for D (6 bases). The CDR3 is made up of 15 amino acids. V dropped 11 bases and J dropped 0 bases, with 18 bases sitting between them. The CDR3 nucleotides read TGTGCCGCTGCAGAGACAGGAGCTAGCACAGATACGCAGTATTTT. Amino acid sequence: CAAAETGASTDTQYF.

In its sample, this clonotype was seen a few times. The chain recombines TRBV28 with TRBJ2-3; D uncertain. V dropped 3 bases and J dropped 0 bases, with 10 bases sitting between them. Germline loops: CDR1 MDHEN, CDR2 SYDVKM. The CDR3 contains 15 residues. The chain's CDR3 is CASSLFRLSTDTQYF. CDR3 bases: TGTGCCAGCAGTTTGTTCCGGCTAAGCACAGATACGCAGTATTTT.

This clonotype was counted a few times. Here the CDR3 DNA reads TGTGCCAGCAGCTTTGAACGGCGCGGTCCCTACGAGCAGTACTTC. Translation gives CASSFERRGPYEQYF. This chain uses TRBV5-8 with TRBJ2-7; D is unclear. The CDR3 sequence is 15 residues long. Germline CDR1 SGHTS, CDR2 YDEGEE. V lost 2 bases to trimming and J lost 2 bases, with 14 bases between them. Full variable domain (missing parts from reference TRBV5-8 and TRBJ2-7): EAGVTQSPTHLIKTRGQQATLRCSPISGHTSVYWYQQALGLGLQFLLWYDEGEERNRGNFPPRFSGRQFPNYSSELNVNALELEDSALYLCASSFERRGPYEQYFGPGTRLTVT.

The V and J genes are TRBV7-9 and TRBJ1-5; D uncertain. CDR1 and CDR2 from the germline V gene are SEHNR and FQNEAQ (reference sequence). V shed 6 bases and J shed 6 bases, with 12 bases lying between them. There are 13 residues in the CDR3. The CDR3 DNA follows: TGTGCCAGCAGTTCCCGGAACGGTCAGCCCCAGCATTTT. Its protein product is CASSSRNGQPQHF.

This clonotype was counted between two and nine times. This chain connects TRBV18 to TRBJ2-1; a weak D match, TRBD2 (5 bases). V shed 1 base and J shed 5 bases, with 9 bases lying between them. The CDR3 is 14 amino acids. Germline values: CDR1 KGHSH, CDR2 LQKENI. The CDR3 nucleotides read TGTGCCAGCTCACCACAGGACGGGGACAATGAGCAGTTCTTC. Translated, it gives CASSPQDGDNEQFF.

This clonotype was seen once. This chain joins TRBV7-2 and TRBJ2-3; D possibly corresponds to TRBD2 (6 bases). V was pared by 2 bases and J by 10 bases, with 10 bases between. CDR3 size: 12 residues. Germline V lookup: CDR1 SGHTA, CDR2 FQGNSA. In nucleotides, the CDR3 is TGTGCCAGCAGCTTAAGACGGGGGTCGCAGTATTTT. It is translated as CASSLRRGSQYF.

The V call is TRBV19, the J call TRBJ1-5; D gene ambiguous. V was shortened by 8 bases and J by 0 bases, with 11 bases between the two germline ends. This CDR3 has 14 residues. Germline CDR1 LNHDA, CDR2 SQIVND (reference sequence). CDR3 nucleotides: TGTGCCAGTGTCCAGGCGTATAGCAATCAGCCCCAGCATTTT. It yields the protein CASVQAYSNQPQHF.

The CDR3 DNA reads TGCAGCGCAATTTTGGTGGATGGCTATGGCTACACCTTC. It codes for CSAILVDGYGYTF. The J gene is TRBJ1-2, the V gene TRBV29-1; D is unresolved. Trimming removed 7 bases at V and 4 bases at J, with 16 bases between. Per the germline V gene, CDR1 is SQVTM and CDR2 is ANQGSEA. This CDR3 has 13 amino acids. The variable domain in full, completed from reference TRBV29-1 and TRBJ1-2, reads SAVISQKPSRDICQRGTSLTIQCQVDSQVTMMFWYRQQPGQSLTLIATANQGSEATYESGFVIDKFPISRPNLTFSTLTVSNMSPEDSSIYLCSAILVDGYGYTFGSGTRLTVV.

The chain recombines TRBV20-1 with TRBJ1-5; D is unclear. In germline, CDR1 is DFQATT, CDR2 SNEGSKA (reference sequence). The CDR3 loop spans 14 amino acids. V lost 0 bases and J lost 3, with 9 bases in between. The CDR3 loop reads CSAREVQINQPQHF. DNA of the CDR3: TGCAGTGCTAGAGAAGTACAGATCAATCAGCCCCAGCATTTT.

The CDR3 sequence: CSAPPTGDETQYF. DNA of the CDR3: TGCAGTGCTCCGCCTACAGGGGACGAGACCCAGTACTTC. The chain links TRBV20-1 to TRBJ2-5; 7 bases fit TRBD1. This CDR3 has 13 residues. The V and J ends lost 5 bases and 5 bases, in that order; junction bases with no gene match: 8. CDR1 DFQATT and CDR2 SNEGSKA come from the germline V gene (reference sequence).

This clonotype was counted between two and nine times. V and J are TRBV7-2 and TRBJ1-2; possibly TRBD1 for D (5 bases). CDR1 and CDR2 (germline): SGHTA, FQGNSA. This CDR3 is built from 14 residues. V was trimmed by 6 bases and J by 0 bases, leaving 11 bases between them. CDR3 nucleotide sequence: TGTGCCAGCAGGAACAGGATCACTAACTATGGCTACACCTTC. It codes for CASRNRITNYGYTF.

There are a few counts of this clonotype. This chain uses TRBV2 with TRBJ2-7; D remains ambiguous. Per germline, CDR1 SNHLY and CDR2 FYNNEI. The CDR3 runs 14 residues. Trimming removed 3 bases from V and 1 base from J, with 10 bases in between. DNA of the CDR3: TGTGCCAGCAGTGATCCCCTGGGATCCTACGAGCAGTACGTC. Translating gives CASSDPLGSYEQYV.

This clonotype has a handful of counts. The chain couples TRBV3-1 to TRBJ2-1; D could derive from TRBD1 or TRBD2 (5 bases each). The CDR3 is 12 amino acids. Germline loops: CDR1 LGHDT, CDR2 YNNKEL (reference sequence). V was pared by 1 base and J by 13 bases, with 11 bases between. The CDR3 loop reads CASSQVEGLQFF. As DNA, the CDR3 is TGTGCCAGCAGCCAAGTAGAGGGGCTCCAGTTCTTC.

The chain joins TRBV7-3 to TRBJ2-3; TRBD2 matches 13 bases. V dropped 5 bases and J dropped 4; count of bases not matched to a gene: 6. The CDR3 extends over 16 amino acids. CDR1 is SGHTA, CDR2 FQGTGA, per germline. CDR3 protein: CASSATGLAGPDTQYF. CDR3 bases: TGTGCCAGCAGCGCAACGGGACTAGCGGGACCAGATACGCAGTATTTT.

The CDR3 region is CASSPGPQQFF. The CDR3, as DNA: TGTGCCAGCAGCCCCGGTCCCCAGCAGTTCTTC. The V gene is TRBV6-2 or TRBV6-3, the J gene TRBJ2-1; D call uncertain. This CDR3 is built from 11 residues. Per the germline V gene, CDR1 is MNHEY and CDR2 is SVGEGT. Trimming cost V 6 bases and J 11 bases, with 11 bases left between them.

This clonotype was seen a handful of times. The chain is built from TRBV12-3 or TRBV12-4 and TRBJ2-5; D gene uncertain. Trimming left V 5 bases short and J 4 bases short, with 14 bases between. The CDR3 covers 14 residues. DNA of the CDR3: TGTGCCAGCAGTGACCGACTCCCGGGAGAGACCCAGTACTTC. It yields the protein CASSDRLPGETQYF.

This clonotype was seen a handful of times. The chain couples TRBV14 to TRBJ2-2, with 7 bases that match TRBD2. This CDR3 region has 16 residues. Germline loops: CDR1 SGHDN, CDR2 FVKESK. After removal of 1 base from V and 6 bases from J, the junction contained 8 bases not matched to a gene. CDR3 bases: TGTGCCAGCAGCCAAGGACCCGGGAGGATGCCCGGGGAGCTGTTTTTT. Translating it yields CASSQGPGRMPGELFF. The full variable domain, with the rest looked up from reference TRBV14 and TRBJ2-2, is EAGVTQFPSHSVIEKGQTVTLRCDPISGHDNLYWYRRVMGKEIKFLLHFVKESKQDESGMPNNRFLAERTGGTYSTLKVQPAELEDSGVYFCASSQGPGRMPGELFFGEGSRLTVL.

This clonotype was seen ten or more times. The rearrangement uses TRBV6-5 and TRBJ2-7; 11 nucleotides align to TRBD2. V dropped 7 bases and J dropped 7; count of bases not matched to a gene: 6. CDR3 size: 13 residues. Germline CDR1 and CDR2: MNHEY and SVGAGI. The CDR3 loop reads CASIGTSGAEQYF. The CDR3 DNA reads TGTGCCAGCATCGGGACTAGCGGCGCAGAGCAGTACTTC.

The chain has TRBV12-3 or TRBV12-4 and TRBJ2-1; 12 bases fit TRBD1. The CDR3 extends over 16 amino acids. The junction had 11 bases not matched to a gene; V was cut back by 6 bases and J by 8 bases. As DNA, the CDR3 is TGTGCCAGCAGGCCCTCAGGGACAGGGGGCGGCCATGAGCAGTTCTTC. It specifies CASRPSGTGGGHEQFF.

The chain links TRBV6-5 to TRBJ2-2; the D call may be TRBD1 or TRBD2 (5 bases each). V dropped 7 bases and J dropped 2 bases, with 14 bases sitting between them. In germline, CDR1 is MNHEY, CDR2 SVGAGI. There are 15 residues in the CDR3. As DNA, the CDR3 is TGTGCCAGCAATTCGCCGGGACGCAACACCGGGGAGCTGTTTTTT. Protein: CASNSPGRNTGELFF.